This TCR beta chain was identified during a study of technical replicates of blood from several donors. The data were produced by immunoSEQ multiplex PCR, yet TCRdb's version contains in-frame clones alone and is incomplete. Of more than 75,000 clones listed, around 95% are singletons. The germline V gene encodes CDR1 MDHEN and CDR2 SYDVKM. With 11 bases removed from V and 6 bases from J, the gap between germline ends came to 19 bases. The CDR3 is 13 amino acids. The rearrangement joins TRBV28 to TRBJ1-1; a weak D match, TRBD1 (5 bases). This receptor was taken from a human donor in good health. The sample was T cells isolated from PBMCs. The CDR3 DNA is TGTGCCGGATTAGACCGGGACTCAGCTGAAGCTTTCTTT. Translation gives CAGLDRDSAEAFF.